This is a list of T cell receptor beta chains from one sample in a study of beta chain features in type 1 diabetes. Assay: immunoSEQ multiplex PCR; the TCRdb copy retains only in-frame clones and omits some. Among hundreds of thousands of clones listed, 11% to 15% were seen once. The specimen sequenced was naive CD4+ T cells from blood. All receptors derive from a young man with type 1 diabetes. Each CDR3 is given with its conserved first and last residue. The order of the fields is CDR3 DNA, CDR3 protein, J gene, D gene, clone size, V gene. The D gene is left open where the match is weak. Size tells how often a clone was seen (once, few, many) or the class of an expanded clone, and some rows leave it out.

DNA: TGTGCCTGGAGTTGGGGACGGACAGATACGCAGTATTTT
CDR3: CAWSWGRTDTQYF
J: TRBJ2-3
D: .
size: once
V: TRBV30

DNA: TGTGCCAGCAGCGCGACGGGGCGGGAGGTCCAGAGCTCTGGGGCCAACGTCCTGACTTTC
CDR3: CASSATGREVQSSGANVLTF
J: TRBJ2-6
D: TRBD2
size: few
V: TRBV13

DNA: TGCGCCAGCAGCCTAGGACAGGTAGCCATCAACACTGAAGCTTTCTTT
CDR3: CASSLGQVAINTEAFF
J: TRBJ1-1
D: TRBD1
size: .
V: TRBV4-1

DNA: TGTGCCAGCAGTCTTAGGTCACAGGCGCCTGGAAACACCATATATTTT
CDR3: CASSLRSQAPGNTIYF
J: TRBJ1-3
D: .
size: few
V: TRBV7-2

DNA: TGTGCCAGCAGCTACGACGTACAAACTCCCTACGAGCAGTACTTC
CDR3: CASSYDVQTPYEQYF
J: TRBJ2-7
D: .
size: .
V: TRBV9

DNA: TGCAGCGTAAGAGATGGAAACACCATATATTTT
CDR3: CSVRDGNTIYF
J: TRBJ1-3
D: .
size: few
V: TRBV29-1

DNA: TGTGCCAGCAGCAGGGGAGGGGGCACCACTGAAGCTTTCTTT
CDR3: CASSRGGGTTEAFF
J: TRBJ1-1
D: TRBD1
size: .
V: TRBV5-4

DNA: TGTGCCAGCAGTTCCAACAGGTACAATGAGCAGTTCTTC
CDR3: CASSSNRYNEQFF
J: TRBJ2-1
D: .
size: .
V: TRBV6-5

DNA: TGCAGCGTTGATCCCAGTGTGGGGGGGAATGAGCAGTTCTTC
CDR3: CSVDPSVGGNEQFF
J: TRBJ2-1
D: TRBD2
size: few
V: TRBV29-1

DNA: TGTGCCAGCAGTCCTAGACAGGGGGCCGTTTACGAGCAGTACTTC
CDR3: CASSPRQGAVYEQYF
J: TRBJ2-7
D: TRBD1
size: .
V: TRBV6-5

DNA: TGTGCCAGCAGCGTGGACAGGGTTGTGGGAGGCAACACTGAAGCTTTCTTT
CDR3: CASSVDRVVGGNTEAFF
J: TRBJ1-1
D: TRBD1
size: few
V: TRBV2

DNA: TGTGCCTGGTCGACAGGGGGGACCTCTGGAAACACCATATATTTT
CDR3: CAWSTGGTSGNTIYF
J: TRBJ1-3
D: TRBD1
size: .
V: TRBV30

DNA: TGTGCCAGCAGCCCCGGGTCCGATCTCTCCTATAATTCACCCCTCCACTTT
CDR3: CASSPGSDLSYNSPLHF
J: TRBJ1-6
D: .
size: .
V: TRBV13

DNA: TGTGCCAGCTCACCTCGACAGGGGCGCTATGGCTACACCTTC
CDR3: CASSPRQGRYGYTF
J: TRBJ1-2
D: TRBD1
size: .
V: TRBV18

DNA: TGTGCCAGCAGCCACACTAGCGGCCGAGAGACCCAGTACTTC
CDR3: CASSHTSGRETQYF
J: TRBJ2-5
D: TRBD2
size: .
V: TRBV5-6

DNA: TGCGCCAGCAGCTATAATGACAGGGTCCGCTCTATTCGGTACACCTTC
CDR3: CASSYNDRVRSIRYTF
J: TRBJ1-2
D: TRBD1
size: .
V: TRBV5-1

DNA: TGTGCCAGCAGTCCGAACCGAGGGCTTGGTGAAAAACTGTTTTTT
CDR3: CASSPNRGLGEKLFF
J: TRBJ1-4
D: .
size: .
V: TRBV6-6

DNA: TGTGCCAGCAGTTCTGACTACTCTGGAAACACCATATATTTT
CDR3: CASSSDYSGNTIYF
J: TRBJ1-3
D: .
size: .
V: TRBV6-5

DNA: TGTGCCAGCAGTGCAAGCTATGGCTACACCTTC
CDR3: CASSASYGYTF
J: TRBJ1-2
D: .
size: few
V: TRBV25-1

DNA: TGCGCCAGCAGCCCTTCGGGGGTTGAAGAGACCCAGTACTTC
CDR3: CASSPSGVEETQYF
J: TRBJ2-5
D: .
size: few
V: TRBV5-1

DNA: TGTGCCAGCAGCTTAACGGGTTTGGACGAGCAGTACTTC
CDR3: CASSLTGLDEQYF
J: TRBJ2-7
D: .
size: few
V: TRBV7-2

DNA: TGTGCCAGCAGTGAATCCGGGTTTAACACTGAAGCTTTCTTT
CDR3: CASSESGFNTEAFF
J: TRBJ1-1
D: .
size: .
V: TRBV2

DNA: TGTGCCAGCAGCCTTTTACAGTTCTCTGGAAACACCATATATTTT
CDR3: CASSLLQFSGNTIYF
J: TRBJ1-3
D: .
size: few
V: TRBV6-6

DNA: TGTGCCAGCTCACCTCCACTGAGCGAAAACATTCAGTACTTC
CDR3: CASSPPLSENIQYF
J: TRBJ2-4
D: .
size: few
V: TRBV18

DNA: TGTGCCTGGGCTCGGGGAGGTCTGGGAGATAAAGCTTTCTTT
CDR3: CAWARGGLGDKAFF
J: TRBJ1-1
D: .
size: .
V: TRBV30

DNA: TGCGCCAGCAAGGCGATGGGACAGTCCCAAGAGACCCAGTACTTC
CDR3: CASKAMGQSQETQYF
J: TRBJ2-5
D: TRBD1
size: few
V: TRBV5-1

DNA: TGTGCCAGCAGCTCAATAGATTCACCCCTCCACTTT
CDR3: CASSSIDSPLHF
J: TRBJ1-6
D: .
size: few
V: TRBV7-6

DNA: TGTGCCAGCAGCTTACAGGGATTGAACACTGAAGCTTTCTTT
CDR3: CASSLQGLNTEAFF
J: TRBJ1-1
D: .
size: few
V: TRBV11-2

DNA: TGTGCCAGCACCACAGGGGGCCGGGATACGCAGTATTTT
CDR3: CASTTGGRDTQYF
J: TRBJ2-3
D: TRBD1
size: .
V: TRBV6-1

DNA: TGCGCCAGCAGCTTGGATCCGGGTCGGGACGAGCAGTACTTC
CDR3: CASSLDPGRDEQYF
J: TRBJ2-7
D: .
size: .
V: TRBV5-1

DNA: TGTGCCAGCAGGGGCCAGGGGCCCTATGGCTACACCTTC
CDR3: CASRGQGPYGYTF
J: TRBJ1-2
D: .
size: .
V: TRBV6-5

DNA: TGTGCCAGCAGCGACAGGGAAACTAATGAAAAACTGTTTTTT
CDR3: CASSDRETNEKLFF
J: TRBJ1-4
D: TRBD1
size: few
V: TRBV25-1

DNA: TGTGCCAGCAGCCCCCATTTATCGGCTAGCGGGAGTTCTTACAATGAGCAGTTCTTC
CDR3: CASSPHLSASGSSYNEQFF
J: TRBJ2-1
D: TRBD2
size: few
V: TRBV4-2

DNA: TGTGCCAGCAGTTCCCCCCTCAGGGGGAGAGGTGAAAAACTGTTTTTT
CDR3: CASSSPLRGRGEKLFF
J: TRBJ1-4
D: TRBD1
size: .
V: TRBV28

DNA: TGTGCCAGCTCACCAACCCGGGCGGGAGAGACCCAGTACTTC
CDR3: CASSPTRAGETQYF
J: TRBJ2-5
D: .
size: few
V: TRBV18

DNA: TGTGCCAGCAGTTTAGAGGGCACAGCAAAAAAACTGTTTTTT
CDR3: CASSLEGTAKKLFF
J: TRBJ1-4
D: .
size: .
V: TRBV27

DNA: TGTGCCAGCAGTTTACCAGGGAGGGAAGGCTACACCTTC
CDR3: CASSLPGREGYTF
J: TRBJ1-2
D: .
size: few
V: TRBV28

DNA: TGTGCCAGCAGCTTGGCCGAGGCGGGAGGCACAGATACGCAGTATTTT
CDR3: CASSLAEAGGTDTQYF
J: TRBJ2-3
D: TRBD2
size: .
V: TRBV5-5

DNA: TGTGCCAGCAGCGGGGGGATCGGAGCTTTCTTT
CDR3: CASSGGIGAFF
J: TRBJ1-1
D: .
size: few
V: TRBV2

DNA: TGTGCCAGCAGCTTAGGAGCGACAGGTTCGACCGGGGAGCTGTTTTTT
CDR3: CASSLGATGSTGELFF
J: TRBJ2-2
D: .
size: .
V: TRBV11-3

DNA: TGTGCCAGCAGCCCTGAGGGGCCCCCCTGGGGTACGCAGTATTTT
CDR3: CASSPEGPPWGTQYF
J: TRBJ2-3
D: .
size: .
V: TRBV7-6

DNA: TGTGCCAGCACAACTAATAGCGGGTCCCAAGAGACCCAGTACTTC
CDR3: CASTTNSGSQETQYF
J: TRBJ2-5
D: TRBD2
size: .
V: TRBV7-2